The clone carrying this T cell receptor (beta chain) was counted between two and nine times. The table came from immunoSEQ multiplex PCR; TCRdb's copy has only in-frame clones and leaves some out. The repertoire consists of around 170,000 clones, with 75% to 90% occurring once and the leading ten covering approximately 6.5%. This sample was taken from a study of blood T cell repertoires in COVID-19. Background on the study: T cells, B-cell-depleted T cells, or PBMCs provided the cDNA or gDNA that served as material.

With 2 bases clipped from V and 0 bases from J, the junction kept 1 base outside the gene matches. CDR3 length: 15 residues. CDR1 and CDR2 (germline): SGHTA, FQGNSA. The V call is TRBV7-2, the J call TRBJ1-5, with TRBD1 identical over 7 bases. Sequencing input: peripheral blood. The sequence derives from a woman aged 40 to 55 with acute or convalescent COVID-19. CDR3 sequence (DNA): TGTGCCAGCAGCTTAAGACAGGGTAGCAATCAGCCCCAGCATTTT. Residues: CASSLRQGSNQPQHF.